Many counts were recorded for the clone carrying this T cell receptor beta chain. Its cognate antigen is unknown. Germline loops: CDR1 DFQATT, CDR2 SNEGSKA (reference sequence). The CDR3 runs 13 residues. Trimming pared 5 bases from V and 0 bases from J, leaving 10 bases between. The authors obtained PBMCs from 10 ml of fresh peripheral blood. This sample was taken from a study of T cells in Graves' hyperthyroidism and ophthalmopathy. Regarding the study as a whole: Most clonotypes that expanded in the thyroid above 0.001 also showed up in blood. The model predicted ophthalmopathy a median around seven months before onset. A 13 V-J signature model discriminated ophthalmopathy versus stable hyperthyroidism.

The investigators amplified TCR beta CDR3 regions from RNA transcripts. RT-PCR in the first round (using the HTBI primer set) targeted the TCR CDR3. TCRdb passed the multiplex PCR reads through MiXCR, listing each CDR3 protein once. The data show about 270,000 distinct CDR3 sequences, approximately 26% seen once. The sample comprised blood. This receptor was identified in a man aged 40-49 years with Graves' hyperthyroidism that later progressed to Graves' ophthalmopathy. The chain links TRBV20-1 to TRBJ1-2; no definite D call. In nucleotides, the CDR3 is TGCAGTGCTTTAAGACAAGCTAACTATGGCTACACCTTC. Translating gives CSALRQANYGYTF.